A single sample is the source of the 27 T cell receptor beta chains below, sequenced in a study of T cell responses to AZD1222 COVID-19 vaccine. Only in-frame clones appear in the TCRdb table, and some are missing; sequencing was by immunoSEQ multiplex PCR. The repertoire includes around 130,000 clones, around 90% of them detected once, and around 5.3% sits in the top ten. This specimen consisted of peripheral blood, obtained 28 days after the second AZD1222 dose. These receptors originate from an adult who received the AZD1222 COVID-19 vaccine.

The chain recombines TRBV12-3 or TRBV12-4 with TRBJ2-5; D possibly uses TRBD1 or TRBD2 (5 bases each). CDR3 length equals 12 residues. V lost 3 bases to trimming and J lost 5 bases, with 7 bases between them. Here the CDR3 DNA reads TGTGCCAGCAGTTTTTGGGGGGAGACCCAGTACTTC. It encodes CASSFWGETQYF.

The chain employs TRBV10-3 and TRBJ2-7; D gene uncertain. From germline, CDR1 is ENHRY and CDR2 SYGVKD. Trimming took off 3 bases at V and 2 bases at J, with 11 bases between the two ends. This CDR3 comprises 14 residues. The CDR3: CAISEGQKAYEQYF. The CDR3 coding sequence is TGTGCCATCAGTGAAGGGCAGAAAGCCTACGAGCAGTACTTC.

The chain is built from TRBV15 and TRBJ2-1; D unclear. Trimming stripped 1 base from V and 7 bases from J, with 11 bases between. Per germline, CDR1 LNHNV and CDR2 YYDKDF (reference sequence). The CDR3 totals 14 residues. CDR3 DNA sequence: TGTGCCACCAGCAGAGTCGTGGAAGGGAATGAGCAGTTCTTC. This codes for CATSRVVEGNEQFF. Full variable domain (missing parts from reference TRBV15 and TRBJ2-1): DAMVIQNPRYQVTQFGKPVTLSCSQTLNHNVMYWYQQKSSQAPKLLFHYYDKDFNNEADTPDNFQSRRPNTSFCFLDIRSPGLGDTAMYLCATSRVVEGNEQFFGPGTRLTVL.

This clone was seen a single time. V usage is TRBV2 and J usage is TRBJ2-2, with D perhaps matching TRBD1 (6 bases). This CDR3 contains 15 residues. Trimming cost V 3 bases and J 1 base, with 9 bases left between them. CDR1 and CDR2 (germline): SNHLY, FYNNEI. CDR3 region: CASSETGRNTGELFF. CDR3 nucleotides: TGTGCCAGCAGTGAGACAGGTCGGAACACCGGGGAGCTGTTTTTT.

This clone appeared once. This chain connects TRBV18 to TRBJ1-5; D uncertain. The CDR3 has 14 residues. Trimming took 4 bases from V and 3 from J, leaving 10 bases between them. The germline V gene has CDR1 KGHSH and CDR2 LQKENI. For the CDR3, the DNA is TGTGCCAGCTCACTGTCGGGGTCCAATCAGCCCCAGCATTTT. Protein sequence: CASSLSGSNQPQHF.

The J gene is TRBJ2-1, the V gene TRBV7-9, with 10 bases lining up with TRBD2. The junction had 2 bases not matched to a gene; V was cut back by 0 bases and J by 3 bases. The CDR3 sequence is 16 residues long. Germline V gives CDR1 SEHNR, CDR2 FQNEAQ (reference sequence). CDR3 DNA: TGTGCCAGCAGCTTAGCCACTAGCGGGGACTACAATGAGCAGTTCTTC. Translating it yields CASSLATSGDYNEQFF.

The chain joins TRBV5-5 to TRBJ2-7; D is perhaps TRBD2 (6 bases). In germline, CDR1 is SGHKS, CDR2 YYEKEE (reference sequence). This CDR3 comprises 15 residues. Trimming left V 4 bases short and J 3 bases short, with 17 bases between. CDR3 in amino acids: CASSRNPEGLYEQYF. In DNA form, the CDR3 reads TGTGCCAGCAGCCGAAACCCGGAGGGGCTCTACGAGCAGTACTTC.

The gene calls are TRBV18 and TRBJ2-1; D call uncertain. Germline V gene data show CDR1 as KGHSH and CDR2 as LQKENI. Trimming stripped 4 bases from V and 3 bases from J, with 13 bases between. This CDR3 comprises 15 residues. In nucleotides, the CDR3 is TGTGCCAGCTCACTACAAGGGAACTTCTACAATGAGCAGTTCTTC. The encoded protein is CASSLQGNFYNEQFF.

Here the CDR3 DNA reads TGTGCCAGCTCGCTTGGGGGGGGACACTCACCCCTCCACTTT. This encodes CASSLGGGHSPLHF. The V call is TRBV18, the J call TRBJ1-6; D perhaps matches TRBD1 (6 bases). V was cut by 6 bases and J by 10 bases, with 16 bases left in between. CDR1 is KGHSH, CDR2 LQKENI, per germline. CDR3 length: 14 amino acids.

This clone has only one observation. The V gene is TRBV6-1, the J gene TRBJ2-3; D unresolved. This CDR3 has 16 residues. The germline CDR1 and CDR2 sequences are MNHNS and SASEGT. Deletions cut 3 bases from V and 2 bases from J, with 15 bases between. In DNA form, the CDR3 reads TGTGCCAGCAGTGAGGCCTATCCCTCTTACACAGATACGCAGTATTTT. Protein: CASSEAYPSYTDTQYF.

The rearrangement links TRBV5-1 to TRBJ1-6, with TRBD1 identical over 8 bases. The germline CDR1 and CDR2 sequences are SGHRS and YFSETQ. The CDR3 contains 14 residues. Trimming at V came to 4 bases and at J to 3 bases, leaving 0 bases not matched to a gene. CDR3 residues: CASSTGGYNSPLHF. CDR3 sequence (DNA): TGCGCCAGCAGCACAGGGGGCTATAATTCACCCCTCCACTTT.

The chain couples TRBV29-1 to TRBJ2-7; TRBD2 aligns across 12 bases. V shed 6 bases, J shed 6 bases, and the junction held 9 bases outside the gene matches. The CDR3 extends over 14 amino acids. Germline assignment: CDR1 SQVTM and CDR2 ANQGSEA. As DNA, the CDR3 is TGCAGCGTGCAACCGGGACTAGCGGGCGGCGAGCAGTACTTC. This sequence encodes CSVQPGLAGGEQYF.

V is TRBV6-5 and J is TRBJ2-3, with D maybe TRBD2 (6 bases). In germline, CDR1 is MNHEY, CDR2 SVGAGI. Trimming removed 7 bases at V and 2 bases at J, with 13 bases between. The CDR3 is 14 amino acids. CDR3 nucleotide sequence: TGTGCCAGCACTCGGACTATTCTCACAGATACGCAGTATTTT. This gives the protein CASTRTILTDTQYF.

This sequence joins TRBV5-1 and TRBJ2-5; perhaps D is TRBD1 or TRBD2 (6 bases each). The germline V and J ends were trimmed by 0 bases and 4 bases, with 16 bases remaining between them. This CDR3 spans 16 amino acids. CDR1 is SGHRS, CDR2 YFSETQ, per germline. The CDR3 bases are TGCGCCAGCAGCTTGGAACCTGGGGGGCTAGGAGAGACCCAGTACTTC. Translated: CASSLEPGGLGETQYF.

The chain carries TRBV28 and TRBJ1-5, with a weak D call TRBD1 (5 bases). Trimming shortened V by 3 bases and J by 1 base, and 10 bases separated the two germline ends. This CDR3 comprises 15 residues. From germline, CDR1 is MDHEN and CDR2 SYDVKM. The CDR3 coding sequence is TGTGCCAGCAGTTTTAAGGGGAGCAGCAATCAGCCCCAGCATTTT. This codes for CASSFKGSSNQPQHF. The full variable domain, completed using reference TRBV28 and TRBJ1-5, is DVKVTQSSRYLVKRTGEKVFLECVQDMDHENMFWYRQDPGLGLRLIYFSYDVKMKEKGDIPEGYSVSREKKERFSLILESASTNQTSMYLCASSFKGSSNQPQHFGDGTRLSIL.

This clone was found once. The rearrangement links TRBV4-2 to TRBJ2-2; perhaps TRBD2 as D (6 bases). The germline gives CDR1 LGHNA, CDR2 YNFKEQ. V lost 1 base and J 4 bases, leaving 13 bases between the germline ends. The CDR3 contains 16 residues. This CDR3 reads CASSQVGGGSTGELFF. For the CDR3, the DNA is TGTGCCAGCAGCCAAGTGGGGGGTGGGAGCACCGGGGAGCTGTTTTTT.

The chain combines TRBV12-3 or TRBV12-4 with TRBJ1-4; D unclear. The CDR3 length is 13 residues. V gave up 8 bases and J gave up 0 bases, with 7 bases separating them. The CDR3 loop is CASFTATNEKLFF. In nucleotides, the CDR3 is TGTGCCAGCTTCACTGCAACTAATGAAAAACTGTTTTTT.

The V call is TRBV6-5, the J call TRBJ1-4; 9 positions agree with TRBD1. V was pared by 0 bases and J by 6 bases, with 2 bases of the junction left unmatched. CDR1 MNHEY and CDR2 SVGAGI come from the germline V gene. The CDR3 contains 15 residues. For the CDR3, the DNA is TGTGCCAGCAGTTACTCGTGGACAGGGGATGAAAAACTGTTTTTT. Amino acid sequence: CASSYSWTGDEKLFF.

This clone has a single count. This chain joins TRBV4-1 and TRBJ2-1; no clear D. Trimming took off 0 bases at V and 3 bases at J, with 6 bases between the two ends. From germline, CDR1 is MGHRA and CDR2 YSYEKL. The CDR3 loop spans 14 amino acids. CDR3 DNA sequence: TGCGCCAGCAGCCAAGAAGACTTCTACAATGAGCAGTTCTTC. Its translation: CASSQEDFYNEQFF.

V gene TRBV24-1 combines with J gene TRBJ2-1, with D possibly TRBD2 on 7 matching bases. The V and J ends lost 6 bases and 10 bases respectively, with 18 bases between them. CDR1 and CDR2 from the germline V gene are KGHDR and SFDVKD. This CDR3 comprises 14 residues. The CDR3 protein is CATSHGTGGREQFF. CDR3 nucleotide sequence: TGTGCCACCAGTCATGGGACGGGGGGCAGAGAGCAGTTCTTC.

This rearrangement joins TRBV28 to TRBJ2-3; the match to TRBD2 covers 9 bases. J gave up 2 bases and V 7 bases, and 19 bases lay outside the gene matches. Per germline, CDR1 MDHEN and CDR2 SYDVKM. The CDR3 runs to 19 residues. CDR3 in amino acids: CASNTMTRLAGRPTDTQYF. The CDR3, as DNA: TGTGCCAGCAACACGATGACCCGGCTAGCGGGAAGGCCCACAGATACGCAGTATTTT.

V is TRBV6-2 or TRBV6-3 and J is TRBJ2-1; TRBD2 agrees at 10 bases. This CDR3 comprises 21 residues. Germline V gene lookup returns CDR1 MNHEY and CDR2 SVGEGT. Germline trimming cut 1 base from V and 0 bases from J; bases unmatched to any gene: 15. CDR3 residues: CASSYWKLESSGRSSYNEQFF. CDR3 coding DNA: TGTGCCAGCAGTTACTGGAAGTTGGAGTCTAGCGGGAGAAGCTCCTACAATGAGCAGTTCTTC.

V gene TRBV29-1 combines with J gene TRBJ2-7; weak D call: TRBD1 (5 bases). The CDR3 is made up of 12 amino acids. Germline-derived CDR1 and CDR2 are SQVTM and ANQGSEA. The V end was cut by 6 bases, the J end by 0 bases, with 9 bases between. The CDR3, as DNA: TGCAGCGTGATGACAGACTCCTACGAGCAGTACTTC. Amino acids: CSVMTDSYEQYF.

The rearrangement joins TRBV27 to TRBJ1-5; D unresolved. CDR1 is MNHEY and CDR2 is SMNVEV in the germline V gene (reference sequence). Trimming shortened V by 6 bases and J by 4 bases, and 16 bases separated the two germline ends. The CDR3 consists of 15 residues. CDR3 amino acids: CASSPLTAGNQPQHF. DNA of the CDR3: TGTGCCAGCAGCCCCCTAACAGCGGGAAATCAGCCCCAGCATTTT.

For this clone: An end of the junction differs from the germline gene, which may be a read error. The CDR3 DNA reads TGTGCTAGCAGCCCGGGACTAGCCGACGAGCAGTACTTC. Amino acids: CASSPGLADEQYF. The chain couples TRBV7-7 to TRBJ2-7; 9 nucleotides line up with TRBD2. This CDR3 contains 13 residues. CDR1 SSHAT and CDR2 FNYEAQ come from the germline V gene (reference sequence).

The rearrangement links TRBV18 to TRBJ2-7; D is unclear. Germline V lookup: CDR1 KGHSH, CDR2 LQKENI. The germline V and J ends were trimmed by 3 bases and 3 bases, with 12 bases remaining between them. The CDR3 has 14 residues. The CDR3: CASSPGSANYEQYF. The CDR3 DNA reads TGTGCCAGCTCACCCGGCTCCGCGAACTACGAGCAGTACTTC.

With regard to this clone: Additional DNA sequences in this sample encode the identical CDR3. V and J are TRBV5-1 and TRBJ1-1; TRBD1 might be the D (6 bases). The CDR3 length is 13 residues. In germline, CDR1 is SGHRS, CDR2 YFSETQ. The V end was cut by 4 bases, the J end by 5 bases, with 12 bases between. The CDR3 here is CASSLEGGTEAFF. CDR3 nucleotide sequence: TGCGCCAGCAGCCTAGAGGGGGGGACTGAAGCTTTCTTT.